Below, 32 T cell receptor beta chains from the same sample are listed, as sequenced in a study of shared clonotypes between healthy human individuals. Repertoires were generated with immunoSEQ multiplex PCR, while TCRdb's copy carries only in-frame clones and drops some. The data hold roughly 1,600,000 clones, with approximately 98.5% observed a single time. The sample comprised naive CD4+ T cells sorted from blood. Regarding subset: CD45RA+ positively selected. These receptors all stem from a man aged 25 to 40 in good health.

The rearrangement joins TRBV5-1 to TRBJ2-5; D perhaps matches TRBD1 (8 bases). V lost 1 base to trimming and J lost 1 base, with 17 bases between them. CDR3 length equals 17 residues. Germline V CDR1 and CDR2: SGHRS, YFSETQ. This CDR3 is CASSLTGGAAFQETQYF. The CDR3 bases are TGCGCCAGCAGCTTGACAGGGGGGGCGGCTTTCCAAGAGACCCAGTACTTC.

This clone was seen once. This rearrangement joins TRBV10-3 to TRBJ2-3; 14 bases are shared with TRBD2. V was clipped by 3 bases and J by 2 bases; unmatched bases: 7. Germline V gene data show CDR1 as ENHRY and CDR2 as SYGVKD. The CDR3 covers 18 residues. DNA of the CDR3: TGTGCCATCAGTGACCCCACGGGACTAGCGGGAGCCACAGATACGCAGTATTTT. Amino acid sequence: CAISDPTGLAGATDTQYF.

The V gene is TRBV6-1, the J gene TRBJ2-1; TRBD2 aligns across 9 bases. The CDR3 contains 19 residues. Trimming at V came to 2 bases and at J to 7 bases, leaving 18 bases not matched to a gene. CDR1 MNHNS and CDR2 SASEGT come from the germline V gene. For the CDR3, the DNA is TGTGCCAGCAGTGAACTTCCCTTTAGTAGTTACAGCGGGAGGAATGAGCAGTTCTTC. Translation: CASSELPFSSYSGRNEQFF.

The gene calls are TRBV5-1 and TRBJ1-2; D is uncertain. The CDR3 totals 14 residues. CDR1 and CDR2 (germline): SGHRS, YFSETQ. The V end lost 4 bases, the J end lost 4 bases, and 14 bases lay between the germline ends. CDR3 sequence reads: CASSLSREIYGYTF. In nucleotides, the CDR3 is TGCGCCAGCAGCCTTTCAAGGGAAATCTATGGCTACACCTTC.

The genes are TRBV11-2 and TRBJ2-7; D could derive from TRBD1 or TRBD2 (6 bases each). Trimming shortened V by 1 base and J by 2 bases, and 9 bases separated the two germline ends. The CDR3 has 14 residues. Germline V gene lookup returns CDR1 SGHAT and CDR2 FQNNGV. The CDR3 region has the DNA TGTGCCAGCAGCTTAGGGGGGGCCCCCTACGAGCAGTACTTC. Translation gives CASSLGGAPYEQYF.

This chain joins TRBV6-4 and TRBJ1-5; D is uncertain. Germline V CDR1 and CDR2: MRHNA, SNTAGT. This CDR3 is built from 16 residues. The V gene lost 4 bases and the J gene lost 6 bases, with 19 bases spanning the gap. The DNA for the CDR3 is TGTGCCAGCAGTGTCGGGCGATTGCTTCTGAGTCAGCCCCAGCATTTT. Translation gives CASSVGRLLLSQPQHF.

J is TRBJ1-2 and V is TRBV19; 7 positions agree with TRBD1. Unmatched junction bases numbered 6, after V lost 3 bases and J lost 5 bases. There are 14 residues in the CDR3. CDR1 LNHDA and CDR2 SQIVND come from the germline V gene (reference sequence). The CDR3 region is CASSIPGQIYGYTF. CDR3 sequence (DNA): TGTGCCAGTAGTATCCCGGGACAGATTTATGGCTACACCTTC.

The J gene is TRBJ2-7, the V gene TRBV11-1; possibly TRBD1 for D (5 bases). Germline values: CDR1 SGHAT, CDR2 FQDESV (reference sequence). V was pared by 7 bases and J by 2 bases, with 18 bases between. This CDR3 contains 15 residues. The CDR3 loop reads CASMHGHQGAYEQYF. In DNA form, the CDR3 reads TGTGCCAGCATGCATGGGCACCAAGGGGCCTACGAGCAGTACTTC.

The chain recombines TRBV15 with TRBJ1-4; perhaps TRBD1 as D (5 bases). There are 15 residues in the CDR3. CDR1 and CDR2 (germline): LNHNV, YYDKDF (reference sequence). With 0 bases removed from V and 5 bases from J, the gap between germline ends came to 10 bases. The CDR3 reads CATSRDPGDNEKLFF. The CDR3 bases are TGTGCCACCAGCAGAGATCCCGGGGACAATGAAAAACTGTTTTTT.

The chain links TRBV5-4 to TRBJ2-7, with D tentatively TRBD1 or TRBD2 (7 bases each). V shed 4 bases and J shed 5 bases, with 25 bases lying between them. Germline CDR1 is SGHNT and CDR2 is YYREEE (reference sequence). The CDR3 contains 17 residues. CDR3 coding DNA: TGTGCCAGCAGCCAGGGGGGCTACCGCGCGGGAGCACACGAGCAGTACTTC. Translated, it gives CASSQGGYRAGAHEQYF.

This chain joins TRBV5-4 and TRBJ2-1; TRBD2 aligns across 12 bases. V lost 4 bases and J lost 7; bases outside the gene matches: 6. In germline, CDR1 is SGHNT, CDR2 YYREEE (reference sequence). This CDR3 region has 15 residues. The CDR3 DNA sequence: TGTGCCAGCAGCCCGACTAGCGGGAGTGTAAATGAGCAGTTCTTC. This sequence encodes CASSPTSGSVNEQFF. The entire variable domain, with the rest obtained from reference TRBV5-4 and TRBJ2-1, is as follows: ETGVTQSPTHLIKTRGQQVTLRCSSQSGHNTVSWYQQALGQGPQFIFQYYREEENGRGNFPPRFSGLQFPNYSSELNVNALELDDSALYLCASSPTSGSVNEQFFGPGTRLTVL.

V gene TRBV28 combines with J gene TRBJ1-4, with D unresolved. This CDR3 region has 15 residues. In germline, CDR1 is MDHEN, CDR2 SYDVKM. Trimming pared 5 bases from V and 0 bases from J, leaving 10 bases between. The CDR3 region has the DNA TGTGCCAGCAGTACCTACAAAACAACTAATGAAAAACTGTTTTTT. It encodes CASSTYKTTNEKLFF.

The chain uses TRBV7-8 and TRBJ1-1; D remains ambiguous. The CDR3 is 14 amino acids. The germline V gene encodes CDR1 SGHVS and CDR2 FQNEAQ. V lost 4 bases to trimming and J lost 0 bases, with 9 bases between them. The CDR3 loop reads CASSSTALNTEAFF. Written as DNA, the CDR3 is TGTGCCAGCAGCTCTACAGCGCTGAACACTGAAGCTTTCTTT.

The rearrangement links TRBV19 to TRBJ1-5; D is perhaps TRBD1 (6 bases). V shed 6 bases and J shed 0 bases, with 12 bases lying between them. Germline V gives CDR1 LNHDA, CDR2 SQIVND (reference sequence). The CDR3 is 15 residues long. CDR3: CASRTTGISNQPQHF. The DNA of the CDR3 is TGTGCCAGTAGGACAACAGGGATTAGCAATCAGCCCCAGCATTTT.

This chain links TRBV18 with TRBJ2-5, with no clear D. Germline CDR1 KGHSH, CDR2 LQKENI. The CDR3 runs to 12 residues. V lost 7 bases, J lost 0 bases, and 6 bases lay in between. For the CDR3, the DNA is TGTGCCAGCTTCCGATACCAAGAGACCCAGTACTTC. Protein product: CASFRYQETQYF.

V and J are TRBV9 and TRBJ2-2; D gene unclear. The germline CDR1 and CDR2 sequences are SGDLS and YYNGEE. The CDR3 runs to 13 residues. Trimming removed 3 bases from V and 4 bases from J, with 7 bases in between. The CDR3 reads CASSAASTGELFF. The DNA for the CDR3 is TGTGCCAGCAGCGCCGCTTCCACCGGGGAGCTGTTTTTT.

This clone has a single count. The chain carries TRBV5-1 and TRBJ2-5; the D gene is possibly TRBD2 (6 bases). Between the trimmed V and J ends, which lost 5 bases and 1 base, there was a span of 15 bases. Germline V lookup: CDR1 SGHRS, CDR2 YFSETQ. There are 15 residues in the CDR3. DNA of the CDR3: TGCGCCAGCAGAAAGGGACTGTCCCCCCAAGAGACCCAGTACTTC. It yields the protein CASRKGLSPQETQYF.

CDR3: CSVMTGNDGYTF. The CDR3 DNA sequence: TGCAGCGTCATGACAGGGAACGATGGCTACACCTTC. The chain recombines TRBV29-1 with TRBJ1-2; 7 nucleotides match TRBD1. The germline V gene encodes CDR1 SQVTM and CDR2 ANQGSEA. This CDR3 is 12 amino acids long. The junction had 7 bases not matched to a gene; V was cut back by 6 bases and J by 6 bases.

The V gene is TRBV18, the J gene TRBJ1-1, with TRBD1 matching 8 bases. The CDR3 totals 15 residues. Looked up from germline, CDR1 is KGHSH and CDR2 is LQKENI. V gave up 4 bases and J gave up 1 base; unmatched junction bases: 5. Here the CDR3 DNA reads TGTGCCAGCTCACGAGGCCAGGGGGCGAACACTGAAGCTTTCTTT. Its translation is CASSRGQGANTEAFF.

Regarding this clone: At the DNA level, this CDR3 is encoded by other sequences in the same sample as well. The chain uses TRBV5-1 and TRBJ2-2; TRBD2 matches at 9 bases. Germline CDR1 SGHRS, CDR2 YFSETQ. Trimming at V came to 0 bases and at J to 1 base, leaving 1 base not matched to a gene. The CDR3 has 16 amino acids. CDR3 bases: TGCGCCAGCAGCTTGGCACTAGCGGGGAACACCGGGGAGCTGTTTTTT. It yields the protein CASSLALAGNTGELFF.

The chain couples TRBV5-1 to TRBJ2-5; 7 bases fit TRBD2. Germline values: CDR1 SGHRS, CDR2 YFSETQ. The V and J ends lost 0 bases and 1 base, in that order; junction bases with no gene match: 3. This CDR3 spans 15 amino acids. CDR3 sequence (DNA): TGCGCCAGCAGCTTGGAGGCGGGAGCCCAAGAGACCCAGTACTTC. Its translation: CASSLEAGAQETQYF.

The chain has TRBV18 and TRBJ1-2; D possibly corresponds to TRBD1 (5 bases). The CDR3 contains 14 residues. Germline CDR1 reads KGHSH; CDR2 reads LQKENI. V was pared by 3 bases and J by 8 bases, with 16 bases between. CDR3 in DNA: TGTGCCAGCTCACCGGGCAACAGCCCAGGGGGCTACACCTTC. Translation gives CASSPGNSPGGYTF.

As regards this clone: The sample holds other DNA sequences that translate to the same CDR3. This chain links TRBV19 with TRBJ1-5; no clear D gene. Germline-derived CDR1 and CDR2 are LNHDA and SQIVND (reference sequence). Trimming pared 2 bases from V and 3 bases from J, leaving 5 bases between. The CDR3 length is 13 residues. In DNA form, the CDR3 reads TGTGCCAGTAGTATACCGCCCAATCAGCCCCAGCATTTT. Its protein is CASSIPPNQPQHF.

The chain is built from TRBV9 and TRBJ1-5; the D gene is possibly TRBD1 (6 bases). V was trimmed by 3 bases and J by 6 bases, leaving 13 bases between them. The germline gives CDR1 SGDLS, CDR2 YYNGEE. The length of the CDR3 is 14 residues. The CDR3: CASSGTGMSQPQHF. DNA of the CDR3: TGTGCCAGCAGCGGCACAGGGATGAGTCAGCCCCAGCATTTT.

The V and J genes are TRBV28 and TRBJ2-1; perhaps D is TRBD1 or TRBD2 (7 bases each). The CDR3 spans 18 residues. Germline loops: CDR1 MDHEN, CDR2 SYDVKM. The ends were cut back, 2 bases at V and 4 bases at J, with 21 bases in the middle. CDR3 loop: CASSLIVWAGGGYNEQFF. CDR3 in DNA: TGTGCCAGCAGTTTAATAGTGTGGGCAGGGGGAGGGTACAATGAGCAGTTCTTC.

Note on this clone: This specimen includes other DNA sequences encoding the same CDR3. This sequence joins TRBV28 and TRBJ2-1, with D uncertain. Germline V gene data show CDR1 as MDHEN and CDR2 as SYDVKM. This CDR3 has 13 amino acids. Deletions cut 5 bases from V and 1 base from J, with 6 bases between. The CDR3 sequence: CASSSGSYNEQFF. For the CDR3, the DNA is TGTGCCAGCAGTAGTGGATCCTACAATGAGCAGTTCTTC.

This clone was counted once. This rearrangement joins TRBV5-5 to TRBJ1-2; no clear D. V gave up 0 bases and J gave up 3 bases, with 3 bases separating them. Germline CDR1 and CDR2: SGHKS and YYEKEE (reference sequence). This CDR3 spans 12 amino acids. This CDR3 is CASSLGHYGYTF. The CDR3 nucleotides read TGTGCCAGCAGCTTGGGACACTATGGCTACACCTTC.

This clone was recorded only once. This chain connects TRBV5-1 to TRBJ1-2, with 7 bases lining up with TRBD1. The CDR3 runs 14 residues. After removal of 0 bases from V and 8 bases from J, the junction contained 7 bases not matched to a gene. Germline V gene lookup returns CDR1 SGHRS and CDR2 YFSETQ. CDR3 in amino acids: CASSLDTQGRGYTF. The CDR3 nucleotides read TGCGCCAGCAGCTTGGACACACAGGGGCGAGGCTACACCTTC.

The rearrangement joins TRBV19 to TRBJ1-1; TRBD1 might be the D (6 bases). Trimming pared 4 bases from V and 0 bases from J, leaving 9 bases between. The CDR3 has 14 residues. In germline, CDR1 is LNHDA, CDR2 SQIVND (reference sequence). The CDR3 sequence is CASSTRGLNTEAFF. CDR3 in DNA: TGTGCCAGTAGTACTAGGGGGTTGAACACTGAAGCTTTCTTT.

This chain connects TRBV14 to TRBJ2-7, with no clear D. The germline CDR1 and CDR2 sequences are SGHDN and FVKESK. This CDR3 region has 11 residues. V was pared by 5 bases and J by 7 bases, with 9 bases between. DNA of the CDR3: TGTGCCAGCAGCGTAAGTGGGGAGCAGTACTTC. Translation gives CASSVSGEQYF. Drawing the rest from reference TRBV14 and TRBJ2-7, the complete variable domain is EAGVTQFPSHSVIEKGQTVTLRCDPISGHDNLYWYRRVMGKEIKFLLHFVKESKQDESGMPNNRFLAERTGGTYSTLKVQPAELEDSGVYFCASSVSGEQYFGPGTRLTVT.

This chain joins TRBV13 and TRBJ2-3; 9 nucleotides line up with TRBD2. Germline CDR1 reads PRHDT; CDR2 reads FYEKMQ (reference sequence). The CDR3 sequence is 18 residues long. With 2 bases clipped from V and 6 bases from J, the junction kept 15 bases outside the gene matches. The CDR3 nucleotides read TGTGCCAGCAGCTTATTCGTGTTCGGCGGGAGGGCAGGGGATACGCAGTATTTT. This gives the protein CASSLFVFGGRAGDTQYF.

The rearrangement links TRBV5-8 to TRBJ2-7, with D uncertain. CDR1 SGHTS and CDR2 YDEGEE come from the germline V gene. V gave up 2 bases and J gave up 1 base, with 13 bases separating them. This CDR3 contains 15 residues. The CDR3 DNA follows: TGTGCCAGCAGCTTAAGTCCGTCCCCATCCTACGAGCAGTACTTC. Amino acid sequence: CASSLSPSPSYEQYF.